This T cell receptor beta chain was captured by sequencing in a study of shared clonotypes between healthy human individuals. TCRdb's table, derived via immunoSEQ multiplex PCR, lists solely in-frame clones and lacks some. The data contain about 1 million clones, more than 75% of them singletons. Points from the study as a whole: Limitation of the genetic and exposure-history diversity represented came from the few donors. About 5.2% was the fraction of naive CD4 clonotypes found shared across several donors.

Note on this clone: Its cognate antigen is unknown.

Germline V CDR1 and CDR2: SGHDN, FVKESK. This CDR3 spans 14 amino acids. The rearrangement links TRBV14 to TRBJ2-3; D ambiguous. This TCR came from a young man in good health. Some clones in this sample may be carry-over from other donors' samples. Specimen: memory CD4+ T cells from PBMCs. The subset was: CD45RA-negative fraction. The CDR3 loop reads CARSDKTSTDTQYF. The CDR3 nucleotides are TGTGCTAGGAGCGACAAAACTAGCACAGATACGCAGTATTTT.